This T cell receptor (beta chain) originates from a study of T cell responses to AZD1222 COVID-19 vaccine (dated by TCRdb to the early 2020s). Regarding the complete study: A total of approximately 250 trial participants underwent TCR sequencing, of whom about 210 had received two doses of AZD1222 and around 26 had received two doses of the MenACWY control vaccine. Trial participants were enrolled by age into 18-55, 56-69 and 70-plus year subgroups, with roughly 150, 30 and 60 TCR-sequenced participants respectively.

The V and J ends are trimmed by 5 bases and 8 bases, leaving 15 bases between them. In the germline V gene, CDR1 corresponds to MNHEY and CDR2 to SVGAGI. The CDR3 runs 13 amino acids, cysteine and phenylalanine included. The entry retains the CDR3 DNA only, 39 bases that are in frame from base 1. The CDR3 regions of human TCRbeta chains were analyzed by immunosequencing. The study's processing was this. TCRs in the repertoires were compared against a reference library of SARS-CoV-2-specific TCRs that had been generated with the MIRA antigen-specificity platform. Breadth was defined as the fraction of unique TCRs that were SARS-CoV-2-associated. Depth was defined as the fraction of total T cells that were SARS-CoV-2-associated. Using the MIRA data, every spike-specific TCR was mapped to the spike region that the TCR reacted to and assigned to either a CD4 or a CD8 class. Log10-transformed breadth and depth values were compared by one-way ANOVA with Sidak's multiple comparisons tests. The source is immuneACCESS, and TCRdb retained only in-frame sequences with V and J called. Part of the clones is not carried over; for the studies checked, unresolved V genes explain less than half of this, and the remainder is unexplained. The V and J calls and clone size were taken over from that table, and D and trimming were inferred from the DNA. The sample table lists over 95,000 clones, about 91% of them with a count of one. The top ten hold less than 6.5% of the sample.

The time point label, as the study defines it: about 28 days (+/-7) after the second vaccine dose. Because spike-specific TCR depth and breadth did not differ between the two schedules, AZD1222 recipients who got a second dose at roughly 4 weeks were pooled with those who got a second dose at roughly 12 weeks. The vaccinee samples were drawn from two UK trials, COV001 and COV002, one of which was a single-blind randomized controlled phase 2/3 trial testing AZD1222 (ChAdOx1 nCoV-19) in healthy adults. For TCRbeta chain sequencing, PBMC samples from trial participants were taken at day 0 and at day 28 after the second dose. The paper as a whole reports these results and caveats: Only six AZD1222 recipients were SARS-CoV-2 seropositive at baseline, limiting conclusions about previously exposed vaccinees. Because no day 14 peak-response samples were available, the repertoires could be characterized only after the peak T cell response. The 56-69-year group was small, and its depth increase did not reach significance, likely because of low power. After two AZD1222 doses, both the breadth and the depth of spike-specific TCRs were significantly higher than at day 0 and than in MenACWY recipients. Vaccine-associated CD4 TCRs spanned the whole spike protein, with dominant responses in regions 160-218 and 743-854. Reportedly, close to half of the unique spike-specific TCRs recognized epitopes lying outside the regions that are mutated in the B.1.351 and B.1.1.7 variants. Participants were mostly white British and included more females than males, and it was suggested by the authors that clonal diversity may have been underestimated.

With respect to this clone: Its specific antigen is unknown. No base quality values were provided; no much bigger clone lies one nucleotide off.

Recombination linked TRBV6-5 to TRBJ1-2, with no confidently assigned D gene. This sample comprised peripheral blood, obtained 28 days after the second AZD1222 dose. This TCR derives from an adult who received the AZD1222 COVID-19 vaccine. DNA sequence: TGTGCCAGCAGTCCCACACCCGTCGGGGGCTACACCTTC. Translated, it gives CASSPTPVGGYTF.